The 14 T cell receptor beta chains below were found in one sample sequenced in a study of blood T cell repertoires in COVID-19. TCRdb keeps only in-frame clones here, not all; method: immunoSEQ multiplex PCR. The sample lists fewer than 250,000 clones, 75% to 85% seen once, with 6.5% to 9% in the top ten. The source material was PBMCs or T cells enriched from blood (not recorded which). The receptors come from a middle-aged woman with acute COVID-19.

This clone was found once. The V call is TRBV7-8, the J call TRBJ1-5; a possible D gene is TRBD1 (5 bases). The V gene's germline CDR1 is SGHVS and CDR2 FQNEAQ. The CDR3 covers 14 residues. V lost 3 bases and J 3 bases, leaving 9 bases between the germline ends. As DNA, the CDR3 is TGTGCCAGCAGCTTGCAGGGTACCAATCAGCCCCAGCATTTT. It yields the protein CASSLQGTNQPQHF.

The chain carries TRBV11-2 and TRBJ2-5; D ambiguous. The germline V and J ends were trimmed by 3 bases and 1 base, with 6 bases remaining between them. Per the germline V gene, CDR1 is SGHAT and CDR2 is FQNNGV. The CDR3 covers 13 residues. The CDR3 region is CASSFNSQETQYF. The CDR3, as DNA: TGTGCCAGCAGCTTCAACAGCCAAGAGACCCAGTACTTC.

The chain carries TRBV19 and TRBJ2-2; 7 nucleotides line up with TRBD1. V trimming: 4 bases; J trimming: 3 bases; junction bases outside the gene matches: 5. Germline CDR1 and CDR2: LNHDA and SQIVND (reference sequence). The CDR3 has 15 amino acids. CDR3 region: CASSKPGQYTGELFF. The CDR3 DNA sequence: TGTGCCAGTAGTAAACCGGGACAGTACACCGGGGAGCTGTTTTTT.

The rearrangement joins TRBV29-1 to TRBJ1-5; D is perhaps TRBD1 (6 bases). Trimming removed 3 bases at V and 6 bases at J, with 12 bases between. The CDR3 totals 13 residues. From germline, CDR1 is SQVTM and CDR2 ANQGSEA. The CDR3 nucleotides are TGCAGCGTTGAGGGTAAAGGGGGTCAGCCCCAGCATTTT. This codes for CSVEGKGGQPQHF.

The chain is built from TRBV7-3 and TRBJ2-7, with D perhaps matching TRBD2 (6 bases). V lost 2 bases and J 3 bases, leaving 11 bases between the germline ends. The germline V gene encodes CDR1 SGHTA and CDR2 FQGTGA. The CDR3 sequence is 14 residues long. CDR3 sequence reads: CASSLGRGNYEQYF. The CDR3 nucleotides are TGTGCCAGCAGCTTAGGTCGCGGGAACTACGAGCAGTACTTC.

The chain has TRBV21-1 and TRBJ1-5; TRBD1, the table's D call, lacks a check against the DNA. TRBV21-1 is termed a pseudogene. There are 19 residues in the CDR3. The CDR3 DNA follows: TGTGCCAGCAGCAAAGGGGGGCGAGACAGGGACCTCAGCAATCAGCCCCAGCATTTT. Its protein product is CASSKGGRDRDLSNQPQHF.

Only one count was recorded for this clone. The chain carries TRBV5-4 and TRBJ2-1; 8 nucleotides align to TRBD2. This CDR3 contains 15 residues. Per germline, CDR1 SGHNT and CDR2 YYREEE (reference sequence). V gave up 4 bases and J gave up 4 bases; unmatched junction bases: 7. CDR3 sequence reads: CASSLRTSSYNEQFF. The DNA for the CDR3 is TGTGCCAGCAGCCTTCGGACTAGCAGTTACAATGAGCAGTTCTTC. Using reference TRBV5-4 and TRBJ2-1 for the parts outside the CDR3, the full variable domain is ETGVTQSPTHLIKTRGQQVTLRCSSQSGHNTVSWYQQALGQGPQFIFQYYREEENGRGNFPPRFSGLQFPNYSSELNVNALELDDSALYLCASSLRTSSYNEQFFGPGTRLTVL.

The DNA of the CDR3 is TGTGCCTGGAGATACGCCCGGGGCTACACCTTC. Protein product: CAWRYARGYTF. The genes are TRBV30 and TRBJ1-2; D gene unclear. Germline CDR1 GTSNPN, CDR2 SVGIG (reference sequence). V lost 3 bases and J 8 bases, leaving 10 bases between the germline ends. The CDR3 has 11 residues.

The rearrangement uses TRBV27 and TRBJ1-5; perhaps TRBD1 as D (6 bases). The CDR3 loop spans 15 amino acids. Germline V CDR1 and CDR2: MNHEY, SMNVEV (reference sequence). Trimming removed 0 bases from V and 4 bases from J, with 10 bases in between. The CDR3 sequence: CASSLSRQGNQPQHF. CDR3 nucleotides: TGTGCCAGCAGTTTATCGCGGCAGGGGAATCAGCCCCAGCATTTT.

The V gene is TRBV11-2, the J gene TRBJ2-5, with 7 positions matching TRBD2. The junction had 7 bases not matched to a gene; V was cut back by 1 base and J by 5 bases. The CDR3 totals 15 residues. Per germline, CDR1 SGHAT and CDR2 FQNNGV. In nucleotides, the CDR3 is TGTGCCAGCAGCTTAGCAAGTGGGGGGGTGGAGACCCAGTACTTC. Its translation is CASSLASGGVETQYF.

The chain combines TRBV12-3 or TRBV12-4 with TRBJ1-2; D is undetermined. V shed 2 bases and J shed 7 bases, with 8 bases lying between them. This CDR3 comprises 12 residues. The CDR3 DNA follows: TGTGCCAGCAGTTTACAGGAGGGTGGCTACACCTTC. Protein sequence: CASSLQEGGYTF.

The chain is built from TRBV5-4 and TRBJ1-2, with D possibly being TRBD1 (6 bases). The CDR3 runs 16 residues. The V end lost 1 base, the J end lost 4 bases, and 17 bases lay between the germline ends. Germline V gives CDR1 SGHNT, CDR2 YYREEE (reference sequence). The CDR3 loop reads CASSLPGQPLPYGYTF. CDR3 sequence (DNA): TGTGCCAGCAGCTTGCCCGGACAGCCTCTCCCCTATGGCTACACCTTC.

The CDR3 region has the DNA TGTGCCAGCTCACCCGGGACAGGGGTCAACGAGCAGTACTTC. Translating gives CASSPGTGVNEQYF. The chain employs TRBV18 and TRBJ2-7, with TRBD1 matching over 10 bases. Germline V gene sequence: CDR1 KGHSH, CDR2 LQKENI. This CDR3 is built from 14 residues. The V segment lost 3 bases and the J segment 5 bases; nucleotides outside the gene matches: 4.

The rearrangement uses TRBV19 and TRBJ2-7; TRBD1 matches 10 bases. The CDR3 spans 17 residues. CDR1 and CDR2 from the germline V gene are LNHDA and SQIVND (reference sequence). Unmatched junction bases numbered 10, after V lost 0 bases and J lost 5 bases. The CDR3 nucleotides read TGTGCCAGTAGTATAGACGGACCGGGACAGGGGAGCCACGAGCAGTACTTC. Translated: CASSIDGPGQGSHEQYF. Together with reference TRBV19 and TRBJ2-7, the CDR3 gives the full variable domain: DGGITQSPKYLFRKEGQNVTLSCEQNLNHDAMYWYRQDPGQGLRLIYYSQIVNDFQKGDIAEGYSVSREKKESFPLTVTSAQKNPTAFYLCASSIDGPGQGSHEQYFGPGTRLTVT.